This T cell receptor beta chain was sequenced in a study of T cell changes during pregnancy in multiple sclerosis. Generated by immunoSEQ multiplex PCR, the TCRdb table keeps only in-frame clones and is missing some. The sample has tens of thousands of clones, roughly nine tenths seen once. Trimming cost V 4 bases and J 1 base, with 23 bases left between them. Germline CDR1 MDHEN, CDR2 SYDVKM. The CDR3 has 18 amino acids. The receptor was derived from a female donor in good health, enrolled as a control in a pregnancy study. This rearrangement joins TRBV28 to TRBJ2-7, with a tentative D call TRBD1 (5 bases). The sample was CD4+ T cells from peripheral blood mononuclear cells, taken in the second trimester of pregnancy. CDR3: CASSSLVFREPRSYEQYF. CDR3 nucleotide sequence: TGTGCCAGCAGTTCTCTGGTCTTCAGGGAACCTCGGTCCTACGAGCAGTACTTC.